This TCR beta chain was observed in a study of Graves' ophthalmopathy and Graves' hyperthyroidism. Study-level background: Peripheral blood sampling preceded any treatment and occurred at initial diagnosis.

This CDR3 is 15 amino acids long. Germline CDR1 MGHRA, CDR2 YSYEKL. V lost 3 bases to trimming and J lost 5 bases, with 17 bases between them. TCR beta CDR3 amplification used RNA transcripts. Scientists carried out first-round RT-PCR using HTBI primers and then a second-round multiplex PCR. TCRdb redid the calling of the multiplex PCR reads with MiXCR, one entry per CDR3 protein. This repertoire shows about 210,000 distinct CDR3 sequences, under 30% found once; its top ten account for about 9.1%. Enrollment excluded any patients with other autoimmune diseases, uncontrolled infections, pregnancy or lactation.

Sequenced sample: peripheral blood. This receptor was identified in a man in his fifties or sixties with Graves' ophthalmopathy. V usage is TRBV4-1 and J usage is TRBJ2-7, with D unresolved. The DNA of the CDR3 is TGCGCCAGCAGCCAGGACCGGATGGCGAGCCACGAGCAGTACTTC. It is translated as CASSQDRMASHEQYF.